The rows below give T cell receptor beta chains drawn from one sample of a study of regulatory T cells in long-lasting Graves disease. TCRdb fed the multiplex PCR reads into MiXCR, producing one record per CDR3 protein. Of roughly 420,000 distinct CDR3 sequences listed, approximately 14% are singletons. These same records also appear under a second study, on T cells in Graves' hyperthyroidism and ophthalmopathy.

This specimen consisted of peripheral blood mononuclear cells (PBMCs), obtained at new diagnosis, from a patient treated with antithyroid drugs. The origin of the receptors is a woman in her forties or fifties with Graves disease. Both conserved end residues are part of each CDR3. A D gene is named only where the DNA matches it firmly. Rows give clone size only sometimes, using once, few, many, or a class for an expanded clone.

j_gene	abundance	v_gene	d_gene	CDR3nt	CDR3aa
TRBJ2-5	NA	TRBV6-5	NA	TGTGCCAGCAGTTACTCGCCTGGGCAGGGAGAGACCCAGTACTTC	CASSYSPGQGETQYF
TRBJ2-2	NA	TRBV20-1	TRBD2	TGCAGTGCTAGTGCAGCGGGAGGGCCCACCGGGGAGCTGTTTTTT	CSASAAGGPTGELFF
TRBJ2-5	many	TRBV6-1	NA	TGTGCCAGCAGGGACGCCGGGCAGACCCAGTACTTC	CASRDAGQTQYF
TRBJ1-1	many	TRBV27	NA	TGTGCCAGCAGTTTACTGGGGGGCTATACTGAAGCTTTCTTT	CASSLLGGYTEAFF
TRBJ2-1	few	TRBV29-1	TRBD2	TGCAGCGTTGTAGGGGAGGGTCTCTACAATGAGCAGTTCTTC	CSVVGEGLYNEQFF
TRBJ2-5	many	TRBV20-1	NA	TGCAGTGCTAGGGACAGTTTACAAGAGACCCAGTACTTC	CSARDSLQETQYF
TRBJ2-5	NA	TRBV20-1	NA	TGCAGTGCTAGTGGGCTAGCTGGTGAGACCCAGTACTTC	CSASGLAGETQYF
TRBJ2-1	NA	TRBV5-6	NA	TGTGCCAGCAGCTTCTCCAGGGACTACAATGAGCAGTTCTTC	CASSFSRDYNEQFF
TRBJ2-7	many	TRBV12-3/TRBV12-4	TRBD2	TGTGCCAGCAGTTTATATGAACTAGCGGGAACCTACGAGCAGTACTTC	CASSLYELAGTYEQYF
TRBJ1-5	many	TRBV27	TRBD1	TGTGCCAGCAGTCCAAGGACAGGGGTAAACAATCAGCCCCAGCATTTT	CASSPRTGVNNQPQHF
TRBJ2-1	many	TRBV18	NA	TGTGCCAGCGCACAGGACAACTCCTACAATGAGCAGTTCTTC	CASAQDNSYNEQFF
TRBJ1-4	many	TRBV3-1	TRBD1	TGTGCCAGCAGCCAGAGAGGGGGCTCAAATGAAAAACTGTTTTTT	CASSQRGGSNEKLFF
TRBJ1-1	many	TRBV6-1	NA	TGTGCCAGCAGTGTAAGACAGCTTCCTAACACTGAAGCTTTCTTT	CASSVRQLPNTEAFF
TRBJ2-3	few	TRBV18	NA	TGTGCCAGCTCACCCACTAATACGGGGGATACGCAGTATTTT	CASSPTNTGDTQYF
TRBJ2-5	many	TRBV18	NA	TGTGCCAGCTCACCGGTTAGCGGACAAGAGACCCAGTACTTC	CASSPVSGQETQYF
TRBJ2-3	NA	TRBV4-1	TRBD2	TGCGCCAGCAGCCAAGATTTGGGGCTAGCGGGAGTTTTTGAGGGGGATACGCAGTATTTT	CASSQDLGLAGVFEGDTQYF
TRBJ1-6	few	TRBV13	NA	TGTGCCAGCAGCTTAGAAGGAGATCCGAGGATAGGTTCACCCCTCCACTTT	CASSLEGDPRIGSPLHF
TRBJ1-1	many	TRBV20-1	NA	TGCAGTGCTAGAGATCAAGTTGGAACTGAAGCTTTCTTT	CSARDQVGTEAFF
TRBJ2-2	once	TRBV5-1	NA	TGCGCCAGCAGCCTCTTAGCGGAGTACACCGGGGAGCTGTTTTTT	CASSLLAEYTGELFF
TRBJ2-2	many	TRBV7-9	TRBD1	TGTGCCAGCAGCTTACAAAGACAGGGAACCGGGGAGCTGTTTTTT	CASSLQRQGTGELFF
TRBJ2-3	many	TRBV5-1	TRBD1	TGCGCCAGCAGCCCGGGGACAGTCACAGATACGCAGTATTTT	CASSPGTVTDTQYF
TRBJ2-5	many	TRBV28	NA	TGTGCCAGCAGTTTATCCCTTGACACCCAAGAGACCCAGTACTTC	CASSLSLDTQETQYF
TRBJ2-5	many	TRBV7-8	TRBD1	TGTGCCAGCAGCTCTACGCGAGCGACAGGGCGAGAGACCCAGTACTTC	CASSSTRATGRETQYF
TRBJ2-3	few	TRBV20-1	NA	TGCAGTGCTAGAGATATAGGTAGCGGCACAGATACGCAGTATTTT	CSARDIGSGTDTQYF
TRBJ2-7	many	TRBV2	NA	TGTGCCAGCAGTGAAGCGGCCAGGGGCCCCTCCTACGAGCAGTACTTC	CASSEAARGPSYEQYF
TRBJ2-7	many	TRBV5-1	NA	TGCGCCAGCAGCTTGGGGTGGAGTTACGAGCAGTACTTC	CASSLGWSYEQYF
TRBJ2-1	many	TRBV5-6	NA	TGTGCCAGCAGCCGAGAGATGAGTACGGGCTACAATGAGCAGTTCTTC	CASSREMSTGYNEQFF
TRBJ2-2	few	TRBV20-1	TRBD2	TGCAGTGCTTTGGGACACACGGGACTAGCGGGGCAAAACACCGGGGAGCTGTTTTTT	CSALGHTGLAGQNTGELFF
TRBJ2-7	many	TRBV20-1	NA	TGCAGTGCTAGCGCCCCCAAGACAGCGACCTACGAGCAGTACTTC	CSASAPKTATYEQYF
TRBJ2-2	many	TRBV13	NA	TGTGCCAGCAGCCCCGGTAGGGCCGGGGAGCTGTTTTTT	CASSPGRAGELFF
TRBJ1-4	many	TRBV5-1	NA	TGCGCCAGCAGCAGTGGAATGAATGAAAAACTGTTTTTT	CASSSGMNEKLFF
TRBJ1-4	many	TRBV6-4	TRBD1	TGTGCCAGCAAGAGGACAGGGGGAAGGGTTTGGGAAAAACTGTTTTTT	CASKRTGGRVWEKLFF
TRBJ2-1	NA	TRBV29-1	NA	TGCAGCGTTGAGGCGGGTACCTACAATGAGCAGTTCTTC	CSVEAGTYNEQFF
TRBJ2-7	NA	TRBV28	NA	TGTGCCAGCAGTTCGCCCACCGGGGGTTATGTCTACGAGCAGTACTTC	CASSSPTGGYVYEQYF
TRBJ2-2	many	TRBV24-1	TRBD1	TGTGCCACCAGCGACGGACAGGAGACGAACACCGGGGAGCTGTTTTTT	CATSDGQETNTGELFF
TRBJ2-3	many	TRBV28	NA	TGTGCCAACATGCCTAGCGGCACAGATACGCAGTATTTT	CANMPSGTDTQYF
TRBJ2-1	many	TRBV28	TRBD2	TGTGCCAGCAGCTATAGCGGGAGAGACAATGAGCAGTTCTTC	CASSYSGRDNEQFF
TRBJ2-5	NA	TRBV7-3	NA	TGTGCCAGCAGCTCAAACGGGCGAGGTGGGGAGACCCAGTACTTC	CASSSNGRGGETQYF
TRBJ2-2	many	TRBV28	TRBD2	TGTGCCAGCAGTGTAGATGGACTAGTAGCCGGGGAGCTGTTTTTT	CASSVDGLVAGELFF
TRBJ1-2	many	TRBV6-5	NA	TGTGCCAGCAGTTACCCCTTCGGACAGACCTATGGCTACACCTTC	CASSYPFGQTYGYTF
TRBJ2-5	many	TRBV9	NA	TGTGCCAGCAGCCTCTGGACAGCCCCGCAAGAGACCCAGTACTTC	CASSLWTAPQETQYF
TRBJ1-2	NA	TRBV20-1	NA	TGCAGTGCTATCAGGACGGGTAACTATGGCTACACCTTC	CSAIRTGNYGYTF
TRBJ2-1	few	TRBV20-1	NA	TGCAGTGCTAGACCCGCTAGCTTTGGGGGCCGAAGTGAGCAGTTCTTC	CSARPASFGGRSEQFF
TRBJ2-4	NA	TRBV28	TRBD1	TGTGCCACCGGACAGGGGGCGGAAAACATTCAGTACTTC	CATGQGAENIQYF
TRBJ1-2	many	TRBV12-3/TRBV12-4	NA	TGTGCCAGCAGTCCAAGCGGGCGAGGCTACACCTTC	CASSPSGRGYTF
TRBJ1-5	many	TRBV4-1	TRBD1	TGTGCCAGCAGCCAAGAAACAGGGGGCAATCAGCCCCAGCATTTT	CASSQETGGNQPQHF
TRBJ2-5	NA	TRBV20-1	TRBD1	TGCAGTGCTAGAGATGGACAGGGGGCGGAGACCCAGTACTTC	CSARDGQGAETQYF
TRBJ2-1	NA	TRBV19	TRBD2	TGTGCCAGTCTTTCGCGCGGGAGTACCGAAAACTACAATGAGCAGTTCTTC	CASLSRGSTENYNEQFF
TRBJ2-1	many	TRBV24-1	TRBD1	TGTGCCACCAGTGTGGGGACAGGGGGCGGGGGTCATGAGCAGTTCTTC	CATSVGTGGGGHEQFF
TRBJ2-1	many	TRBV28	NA	TGTGCCAGCAGAGGGGGGTACAATGAGCAGTTCTTC	CASRGGYNEQFF
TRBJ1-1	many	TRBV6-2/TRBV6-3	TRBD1	TGTGCCAGCAGTGCGGGACAGTTTCTTACTGAAGCTTTCTTT	CASSAGQFLTEAFF
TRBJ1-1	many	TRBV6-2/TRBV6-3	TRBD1	TGTGCCAGCAGTTACTCTTCCGTGACAGGGGGCCGGACTGAAGCTTTCTTT	CASSYSSVTGGRTEAFF
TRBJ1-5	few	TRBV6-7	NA	TGTGCCAGCAGTTGGTCAGAAAGCAATCAGCCCCAGCATTTT	CASSWSESNQPQHF